A single sample is the source of the 19 T cell receptor beta chains below, sequenced in a study of tumor and adjacent non-tumor tissue in lung cancer. No cell sorting was done before RNA was extracted from the tissue. TCRbeta libraries were built with three rounds of nested PCR, modified from ARM-PCR. TCRdb independently ran MiXCR on the multiplex PCR reads; one entry per CDR3 protein. The repertoire includes approximately 71,000 distinct CDR3 sequences, roughly 56% of them detected once, and around 20% sits in the top ten. Input material: lung tumor tissue. The receptors were sampled from a man in his fifties or sixties with non-small cell lung cancer.

There are a few counts of this clonotype. The chain carries TRBV7-9 and TRBJ2-5; a weak D match, TRBD2 (6 bases). The CDR3 spans 18 residues. From germline, CDR1 is SEHNR and CDR2 FQNEAQ (reference sequence). The ends were cut back, 3 bases at V and 4 bases at J, with 24 bases in the middle. CDR3 in DNA: TGTGCCAGCAGCTTCGTAAGGAGCGGCCCTAGGAGGGGAGAGACCCAGTACTTC. It translates to CASSFVRSGPRRGETQYF. The entire variable domain, with the rest obtained from reference TRBV7-9 and TRBJ2-5, is as follows: DTGVSQNPRHKITKRGQNVTFRCDPISEHNRLYWYRQTLGQGPEFLTYFQNEAQLEKSRLLSDRFSAERPKGSFSTLEIQRTEQGDSAMYLCASSFVRSGPRRGETQYFGPGTRLLVL.

This chain connects TRBV5-1 to TRBJ1-3; no clear D gene. The V gene lost 4 bases and the J gene lost 2 bases, with 7 bases spanning the gap. Germline V gene lookup returns CDR1 SGHRS and CDR2 YFSETQ. The CDR3 consists of 13 residues. CDR3 nucleotide sequence: TGCGCCAGCAGCCCACTAACTGGAAACACCATATATTTT. Its translation: CASSPLTGNTIYF.

The chain uses TRBV20-1 and TRBJ2-1; TRBD2 aligns across 10 bases. The J segment lost 6 bases and the V segment lost 6 bases, leaving 5 bases of the junction unmatched. This CDR3 spans 13 amino acids. The V gene's germline CDR1 is DFQATT and CDR2 SNEGSKA (reference sequence). CDR3: CSAQREGRNEQFF. For the CDR3, the DNA is TGCAGTGCACAGCGGGAGGGCCGCAATGAGCAGTTCTTC.

This clonotype has at least ten counts. The rearrangement links TRBV12-3 or TRBV12-4 to TRBJ2-5, with no clear D. The ends were cut back, 6 bases at V and 5 bases at J, with 10 bases in the middle. This CDR3 comprises 12 residues. The CDR3 DNA reads as TGTGCCAGCAGCCCCCGCTGGGAGACCCAGTACTTC. Protein sequence: CASSPRWETQYF.

With regard to this clonotype: This may stem from a read error, because a much larger clone lies one nucleotide away. J is TRBJ2-1 and V is TRBV6-1, with a tentative D call TRBD1 (6 bases). This CDR3 comprises 13 residues. Germline values: CDR1 MNHNS, CDR2 SASEGT. In DNA, the CDR3 is TGTACCAGCAGGAGACAGGACCCCAATGAGCAGTTCTTC. Its protein product is CTSRRQDPNEQFF.

Of note for this clonotype: The CDR3 ends on some other residue instead of the conserved phenylalanine or tryptophan, so this is likely a read error. The limits of the CDR3 on the DNA are not certain, so only TCRdb's listed CDR3 is given. The chain links TRBV10-3 to TRBJ1-2. The CDR3 is made up of 13 amino acids, end residues included. Germline loops: CDR1 ENHRY, CDR2 SYGVKD. The CDR3 loop is CAISDGVNYGYIL.

A note on this clonotype: The conserved final phenylalanine or tryptophan is absent from the CDR3, which likely points to a read error. The rearrangement uses TRBV11-2 and TRBJ1-6; D perhaps matches TRBD1 (5 bases). This CDR3 region has 14 residues. V gave up 3 bases and J gave up 8 bases, with 11 bases separating them. CDR1 and CDR2 (germline): SGHAT, FQNNGV. For the CDR3, the DNA is TGTGCCAGCAGCTTGACAGTTCGAGATTCACCCCTCCACTCT. This gives the protein CASSLTVRDSPLHS.

This clonotype was seen only once. One end of the junction is discordant with germline, which a read error may explain. V is TRBV5-1 and J is TRBJ2-7; maybe TRBD1 (6 bases). CDR1 is SGHRS and CDR2 is YFSETQ in the germline V gene. This CDR3 is 15 amino acids long. CDR3 amino acids: CASSYGQRSGYEQYF. The CDR3 coding sequence is TGCGCCAGCAGCTATGGACAGCGGTCGGGCTACGAACAGTACTTC.

In this sample, this clonotype turned up once. The junction departs from germline at one end; a sequencing error may be responsible. V usage is TRBV11-1 and J usage is TRBJ1-1; D gene unclear. This CDR3 is built from 12 residues. From germline, CDR1 is SGHAT and CDR2 FQDESV (reference sequence). The CDR3 loop is CANSLAGSEAYF. The CDR3 DNA reads TGTGCCAACAGTTTAGCGGGGAGTGAAGCTTACTTT.

The table lists this clonotype with a count of one. Possible read error: a much larger clone is one base away. The chain links TRBV19 to TRBJ1-2, with 7 nucleotides matching TRBD1. This CDR3 has 14 amino acids. The germline CDR1 and CDR2 sequences are LNHDA and SQIVND (reference sequence). This CDR3 is CASYTGAMNYDYTF. In DNA form, the CDR3 reads TGTGCCAGTTACACAGGGGCGATGAACTATGACTACACCTTC.

The rearrangement links TRBV12-3 or TRBV12-4 to TRBJ2-2, with D possibly matching TRBD1 (6 bases). V was pared by 7 bases and J by 11 bases, with 20 bases between. The CDR3 has 14 amino acids. CDR3 DNA sequence: TGTGCCAGCACCGTACAGGGTTACACCAGTGAGCTGTTTTTT. Encoded protein: CASTVQGYTSELFF.

Of note for this clonotype: This may be a read error: a much more frequent sequence differs by one nucleotide. The chain joins TRBV6-1 to TRBJ1-2; no clear D gene. CDR1 is MNHNS and CDR2 is SASEGT in the germline V gene. Trimming cost V 6 bases and J 12 bases, with 17 bases left between them. This CDR3 is 12 amino acids long. In nucleotides, the CDR3 is TGTGCCAGCAGCCGATTACCCAGAGGCCACACCTTC. Translation: CASSRLPRGHTF.

The rearrangement joins TRBV29-1 to TRBJ1-2; 8 bases are shared with TRBD1. The CDR3 has 13 amino acids. From germline, CDR1 is SQVTM and CDR2 ANQGSEA. V was pared by 4 bases and J by 8 bases, with 9 bases of the junction left unmatched. Here the CDR3 DNA reads TGCAGCGTTGGTCGACAGGGGACCTACGGCTACACCTTC. Amino acids: CSVGRQGTYGYTF.

A remark on this clonotype: The junction departs from germline at one end; a sequencing error may be responsible. This sequence joins TRBV7-9 and TRBJ2-1, with 14 bases matching TRBD2. The V gene's germline CDR1 is SEHNR and CDR2 FQNEAQ (reference sequence). The CDR3 totals 19 residues. The CDR3 is CASSRRTSGRSGAYNEQSF. CDR3 DNA sequence: TGTGCCAGCAGCCGACGGACTAGCGGGAGGTCTGGGGCTTACAATGAGCAGTCCTTC.

CDR3 sequence: CASSLSIHHKTSGDNEQFF. The CDR3 DNA follows: TGTGCCAGCAGTTTATCCATTCACCATAAGACTAGCGGAGACAATGAGCAGTTCTTC. This chain connects TRBV28 to TRBJ2-1, with 9 bases matching TRBD2. The V segment lost 1 base and the J segment 5 bases; nucleotides outside the gene matches: 15. Germline loops: CDR1 MDHEN, CDR2 SYDVKM. The CDR3 consists of 19 residues.

The chain is built from TRBV11-3 and TRBJ2-1; 8 bases map to TRBD1. Germline V gives CDR1 SGHNT, CDR2 YENEEA. CDR3 length: 14 amino acids. With 5 bases clipped from V and 8 bases from J, the junction kept 8 bases outside the gene matches. This CDR3 is CASSTTGGGYEQFF. CDR3 bases: TGTGCCAGCAGCACAACAGGGGGTGGGTATGAGCAGTTCTTC.

This clonotype was detected ten times or more. The CDR3: CASSRGSGGSPLHF. The CDR3 DNA reads TGTGCCAGCAGCCGAGGGAGCGGGGGTTCACCCCTCCACTTT. The chain links TRBV12-3 or TRBV12-4 to TRBJ1-6; maybe TRBD1 (5 bases). Trimming shortened V by 6 bases and J by 9 bases, and 15 bases separated the two germline ends. The CDR3 runs 14 residues.

This chain links TRBV7-9 with TRBJ2-7, with no clear D. Germline CDR1 SEHNR, CDR2 FQNEAQ (reference sequence). The CDR3 extends over 12 amino acids. Here the CDR3 DNA reads TGTACCGGCAGCCAAGGGACCTACGAGCAGTACTTC. This translates into CTGSQGTYEQYF.

Points on this clonotype: A much larger clone differs by one base, so this may be a read error. The V call is TRBV29-1, the J call TRBJ2-7, with no clear D. This CDR3 is 14 amino acids long. Germline CDR1 reads SQVTM; CDR2 reads ANQGSEA. V was trimmed by 4 bases and J by 0 bases, leaving 13 bases between them. CDR3 protein: CSVGVREDSYEQYF. As DNA, the CDR3 is TGCAGCGTTGGGGTAAGGGAAGACTCCTACGAGCAGTACTTC.